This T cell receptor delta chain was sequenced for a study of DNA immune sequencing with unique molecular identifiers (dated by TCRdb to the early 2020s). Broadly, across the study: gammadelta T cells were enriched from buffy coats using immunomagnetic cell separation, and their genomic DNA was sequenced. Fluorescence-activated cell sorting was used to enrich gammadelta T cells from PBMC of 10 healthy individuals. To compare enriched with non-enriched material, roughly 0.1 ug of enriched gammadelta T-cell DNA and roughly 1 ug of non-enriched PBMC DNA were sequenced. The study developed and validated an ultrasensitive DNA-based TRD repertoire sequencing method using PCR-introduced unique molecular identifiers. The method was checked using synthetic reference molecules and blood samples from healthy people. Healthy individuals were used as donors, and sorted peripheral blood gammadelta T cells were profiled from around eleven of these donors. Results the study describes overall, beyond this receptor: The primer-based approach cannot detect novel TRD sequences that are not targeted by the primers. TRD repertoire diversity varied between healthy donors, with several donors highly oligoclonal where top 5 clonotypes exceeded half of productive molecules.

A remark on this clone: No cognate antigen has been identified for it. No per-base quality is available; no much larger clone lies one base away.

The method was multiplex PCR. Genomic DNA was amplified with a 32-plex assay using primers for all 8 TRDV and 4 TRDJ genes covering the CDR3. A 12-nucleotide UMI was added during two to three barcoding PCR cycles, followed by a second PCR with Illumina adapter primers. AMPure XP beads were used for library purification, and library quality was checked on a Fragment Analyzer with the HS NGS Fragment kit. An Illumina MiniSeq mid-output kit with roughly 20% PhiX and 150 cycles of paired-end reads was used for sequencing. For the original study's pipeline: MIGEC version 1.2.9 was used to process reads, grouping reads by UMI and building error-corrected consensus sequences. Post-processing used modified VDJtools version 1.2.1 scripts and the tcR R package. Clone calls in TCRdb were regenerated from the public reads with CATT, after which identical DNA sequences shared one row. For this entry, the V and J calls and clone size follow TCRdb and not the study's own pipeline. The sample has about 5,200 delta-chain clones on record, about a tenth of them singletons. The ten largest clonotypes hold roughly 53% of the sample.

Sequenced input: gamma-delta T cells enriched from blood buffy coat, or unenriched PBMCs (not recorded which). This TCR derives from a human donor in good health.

Here the CDR3 is given as CACDTVAGGYGLRMYTDKLIF. The DNA reads TGTGCCTGTGACACCGTGGCTGGGGGATACGGGCTGAGAATGTACACCGATAAACTCATCTTT. The J gene was reported as TRDJ1; the V gene went uncalled; the D call TRDD3 from the table was never checked on the DNA. Including the terminal cysteine and phenylalanine, the CDR3 comprises 21 residues. Solely the CDR3 DNA is kept, with 63 bases framed from the first base.